Each of the 25 T cell receptor beta chains below was sequenced from the same sample in a study of T cell clonality in common variable immunodeficiency (dated by TCRdb to between 2015 and 2017). The library relied on the immunoSEQ multiplex PCR assay. Here the immuneACCESS table is served through TCRdb, limited to in-frame sequences with V and J called. Missing clones are a known gap in these copies; in checked studies unresolved V genes cover under half, and the rest lacks a known reason. This sample shows roughly 29,000 clones, and none of them turns up only once. The ten largest clones capture about 13% of the sample. The sample consisted of peripheral blood mononuclear cells. The origin of the receptors is a person between 18 and 75 years old in good health.

The sample holds many counts of this clone. The read falls 3 residues short of the CDR3 end, and the missing part is taken from the germline J gene. The gene calls are TRBV28 and TRBJ2-7, with D possibly TRBD1 on 6 matching bases. This CDR3 has 14 residues. The V and J ends lost 3 bases and 6 bases respectively, with 15 bases between them. Germline V gene lookup returns CDR1 MDHEN and CDR2 SYDVKM. The DNA read from the CDR3 is TGTGCCAGCAGTTTGCCCTCCGGGACAACCGAG. Translated: CASSLPSGTTE. The whole CDR3 region reads CASSLPSGTTEQYF.

This clone was seen ten or more times. Read sequence stops 3 residues before the CDR3 end, and the germline J gene provides the missing end. The gene calls are TRBV7-9 and TRBJ2-3; D possibly corresponds to TRBD1 (5 bases). The CDR3 extends over 14 amino acids. Looked up from germline, CDR1 is SEHNR and CDR2 is FQNEAQ (reference sequence). Trimming removed 9 bases at V and 0 bases at J, with 13 bases between. The sequenced part of the CDR3 DNA is TGTGCCAGAGGGGTTGGGGCTAGCACAGATACG. Amino acids: CARGVGASTDT. The CDR3 in full is CARGVGASTDTQYF.

This clone was recorded many times. CDR3 region: CSARGTEQGTDTQYF. The CDR3 DNA, read in part, is TGCAGTGCTAGGGGTACGGAACAGGGCACAGATACG. The chain couples TRBV20-1 to TRBJ2-3, with a weak D call TRBD1 (5 bases). With the read ending 3 residues before the CDR3 end, the germline J gene is used to fill in that end. Germline-derived CDR1 and CDR2 are DFQATT and SNEGSKA (reference sequence). V dropped 3 bases and J dropped 1 base, with 14 bases sitting between them. There are 15 residues in the CDR3.

At least ten counts were recorded for this clone. Read sequence stops 3 residues before the CDR3 end, and the germline J gene provides the missing end. The chain uses TRBV7-3 and TRBJ2-5, with 8 bases lining up with TRBD1. Germline V gene data show CDR1 as SGHTA and CDR2 as FQGTGA. The CDR3 has 14 residues. The V and J ends lost 5 bases and 5 bases, in that order; junction bases with no gene match: 7. CDR3 bases read: TGTGCCAGCAGCCCCGGCACAGGGGGTGAGACC. It specifies CASSPGTGGET. The whole CDR3 region reads CASSPGTGGETQYF.

There are many counts of this clone. CDR3 sequence: CASRRDSLREQYF. CDR3 DNA, as far as it was read: TGTGCCAGCAGACGGGACAGTCTTCGCGAG. This chain uses TRBV6-2 or TRBV6-3 with TRBJ2-7; 7 bases match TRBD1. The read terminates 3 residues before the CDR3 end, so the remaining end is supplied by the germline J gene. Looked up from germline, CDR1 is MNHEY and CDR2 is SVGEGT. Trimming at V came to 6 bases and at J to 6 bases, leaving 8 bases not matched to a gene. The CDR3 spans 13 residues.

In this sample, this clone turned up many times. The observed sequence ends 3 residues before the CDR3 terminus, with the missing tail filled in from the germline J gene. The J gene is TRBJ1-1, the V gene TRBV7-3; no reliable D call. V dropped 0 bases and J dropped 2 bases, with 7 bases sitting between them. This CDR3 has 14 residues. The V gene's germline CDR1 is SGHTA and CDR2 FQGTGA. The CDR3 bases that were read are TGTGCCAGCAGCTTAACGCTCACAAACACTGAA. Its translation is CASSLTLTNTE. In full, the CDR3 is CASSLTLTNTEAFF.

This clone has ten or more counts. The part of the CDR3 DNA that was read is TGTGCCAGCAGCTTTCCAGGGGGCAATACCTACGAG. Translated: CASSFPGGNTYE. The full CDR3 reads CASSFPGGNTYEQYF. J is TRBJ2-7 and V is TRBV5-4, with 8 bases that match TRBD1. Read data end 3 residues before the CDR3 end; the end is taken from the germline J gene. V lost 2 bases and J lost 2; bases outside the gene matches: 6. Germline CDR1 is SGHNT and CDR2 is YYREEE (reference sequence). The CDR3 has 15 amino acids.

To note about this clone: The CDR3 extends 3 residues past the end of the read, so its final part is completed from the germline J gene. The V gene is TRBV7-2, the J gene TRBJ1-5; D is unclear. CDR3 length equals 13 residues. Trimming pared 5 bases from V and 4 bases from J, leaving 9 bases between. From germline, CDR1 is SGHTA and CDR2 FQGNSA. CDR3 sequence reads: CASSPSGNQPQHF. CDR3 bases read: TGTGCCAGCAGCCCCAGCGGTAATCAGCCC.

In its sample, this clone was seen many times. The DNA ends 3 residues before the CDR3 does, and the rest of the CDR3 is filled in from the germline J gene. The J gene is TRBJ2-5, the V gene TRBV28, with 7 bases fitting TRBD1. The V and J ends lost 7 bases and 1 base, in that order; junction bases with no gene match: 3. This CDR3 contains 13 residues. The germline V gene encodes CDR1 MDHEN and CDR2 SYDVKM. The CDR3 protein is CASIRQGQETQYF. The CDR3 DNA, read in part, is TGTGCCAGCATAAGACAGGGCCAAGAGACC.

In its sample, this clone was seen many times. The CDR3 end lies 3 residues beyond the end of the read and is filled in from the germline J gene. The rearrangement links TRBV5-1 to TRBJ2-3, with TRBD2 matching over 11 bases. V lost 0 bases and J lost 6; bases outside the gene matches: 3. There are 15 residues in the CDR3. The germline V gene has CDR1 SGHRS and CDR2 YFSETQ. CDR3 DNA, as far as it was read: TGCGCCAGCAGCTTGGGGGCTAGCGGGGGGGATACG. Its translation: CASSLGASGGDT. In full, the CDR3 is CASSLGASGGDTQYF.

This clone showed up just a few times. The read finishes 3 residues shy of the CDR3 end, and the germline J gene is used to complete it. This chain connects TRBV7-3 to TRBJ2-2; 7 bases map to TRBD1. CDR1 is SGHTA and CDR2 is FQGTGA in the germline V gene. J lost 3 bases, V lost 0 bases, and 4 bases had no gene match. The CDR3 covers 16 residues. Incomplete CDR3 DNA: TGTGCCAGCAGCTTAACGGTCAGGGGGTACACCGGGGAG. Translating gives CASSLTVRGYTGE. The whole CDR3 reads CASSLTVRGYTGELFF.

The sample holds many counts of this clone. CDR3 protein: CAITTGDTEAFF. The CDR3 bases that were read are TGTGCCATCACCACGGGGGACACTGAA. The genes are TRBV10-3 and TRBJ1-1, with a weak D call TRBD1 (5 bases). The read comes to an end 3 residues before the CDR3 does, leaving the germline J gene to fill in the end. V shed 7 bases and J shed 3 bases, with 9 bases lying between them. The CDR3 contains 12 residues. Germline V gene sequence: CDR1 ENHRY, CDR2 SYGVKD.

This clone was seen many times. The CDR3 goes on 3 residues after the read ends, and that part is filled in from the germline J gene. This sequence joins TRBV5-1 and TRBJ2-3; D call uncertain. This CDR3 comprises 13 residues. Trimming cost V 0 bases and J 1 base, with 3 bases left between them. CDR1 is SGHRS, CDR2 YFSETQ, per germline. This chain's CDR3 is CASSLAGTDTQYF. CDR3 bases read: TGCGCCAGCAGCTTGGCAGGCACAGATACG.

This clone was picked up many times. The read ends 3 residues early relative to the CDR3; the germline J gene fills the gap. V usage is TRBV23-1 and J usage is TRBJ1-2, with D perhaps matching TRBD1 (6 bases). TRBV23-1 is recorded as an ORF, its role being uncertain. Trimming left V 2 bases short and J 4 bases short, with 14 bases between. This CDR3 region has 15 residues. CDR3 loop: CASSQGGDSVYGYTF. The CDR3 DNA, read in part, is TGCGCCAGCAGTCAAGGGGGCGACAGCGTCTATGGC.

The CDR3 reads CASSFQGGKPMRYTF. The DNA read from the CDR3 is TGTGCCAGCAGCTTCCAGGGGGGTAAACCTATGCGG. The chain recombines TRBV7-8 with TRBJ1-2; 7 bases map to TRBD1. The read finishes 3 residues shy of the CDR3 end, and the germline J gene is used to complete it. Germline values: CDR1 SGHVS, CDR2 FQNEAQ. The CDR3 consists of 15 residues.

The CDR3 protein is CASSETGYTQYF. The CDR3 DNA, read in part, is TGTGCCAGCAGCGAAACAGGGTATACG. This chain connects TRBV7-9 to TRBJ2-3, with a weak D call TRBD1 (6 bases). From the germline J gene comes the end of the CDR3, since the read stops 3 residues before it. The length of the CDR3 is 12 residues. Trimming shortened V by 5 bases and J by 7 bases, and 10 bases separated the two germline ends. Germline-derived CDR1 and CDR2 are SEHNR and FQNEAQ (reference sequence). Using reference TRBV7-9 and TRBJ2-3 for the parts outside the CDR3, the full variable domain is DTGVSQNPRHKITKRGQNVTFRCDPISEHNRLYWYRQTLGQGPEFLTYFQNEAQLEKSRLLSDRFSAERPKGSFSTLEIQRTEQGDSAMYLCASSETGYTQYFGPGTRLTVL.

The sample holds many counts of this clone. The CDR3 goes on 3 residues after the read ends, and that part is filled in from the germline J gene. V and J are TRBV4-1 and TRBJ1-1; possible D gene TRBD1, 5 bases. Germline V CDR1 and CDR2: MGHRA, YSYEKL. CDR3 size: 12 residues. CDR3 DNA (partial): TGCGCCAGCAGCCAAGTACAGGAGATG. It specifies CASSQVQEM. The whole CDR3 sequence is CASSQVQEMAFF.

Regarding this clone: The read stops 3 residues short of the end of the CDR3; the missing end is completed from the germline J gene. V and J are TRBV5-6 and TRBJ1-6, with D tentatively TRBD1 (6 bases). This CDR3 is 14 amino acids long. Trimming removed 0 bases at V and 9 bases at J, with 10 bases between. Germline V gene data show CDR1 as SGHDT and CDR2 as YYEEEE. CDR3 bases read: TGTGCCAGCAGCTTGGTGGGGGCTTCTTCACCC. This codes for CASSLVGASSP. The full CDR3 protein reads CASSLVGASSPLHF.

This clone was counted many times. The sequenced CDR3 bases are TGTGCCAGCAGTCTAGCGGGGAACCCAGATACG. Translating gives CASSLAGNPDT. The full CDR3 reads CASSLAGNPDTQYF. The chain recombines TRBV6-2 or TRBV6-3 with TRBJ2-3, with 9 bases fitting TRBD2. The CDR3 end lies 3 residues beyond the end of the read and is filled in from the germline J gene. The CDR3 totals 14 residues. The germline V gene has CDR1 MNHEY and CDR2 SVGEGT. Trimming at V came to 5 bases and at J to 4 bases, leaving 4 bases not matched to a gene.

At least ten counts were recorded for this clone. CDR3 DNA (partial): TGTGCCAGTAGTATAGTAGCGGGAGCTCTTAATGAG. The encoded protein is CASSIVAGALNE. The CDR3 reads in full as CASSIVAGALNEQFF. The gene calls are TRBV19 and TRBJ2-1, with 9 bases matching TRBD2. The read comes to an end 3 residues before the CDR3 does, leaving the germline J gene to fill in the end. Per the germline V gene, CDR1 is LNHDA and CDR2 is SQIVND (reference sequence). This CDR3 region has 15 residues. J was trimmed by 7 bases and V by 1 base; bases with no gene match: 5.

This clone showed up many times. The read ends 3 residues early relative to the CDR3; the germline J gene fills the gap. The chain has TRBV19 and TRBJ2-1; 10 nucleotides match TRBD2. The CDR3 runs to 13 residues. With 7 bases clipped from V and 9 bases from J, the junction kept 6 bases outside the gene matches. CDR1 and CDR2 (germline): LNHDA, SQIVND (reference sequence). The CDR3 region is CASMELAGSEQFF. CDR3 DNA (partial): TGTGCCAGTATGGAACTAGCGGGGTCTGAG.

This clone showed up many times. The read comes to an end 3 residues before the CDR3 does, leaving the germline J gene to fill in the end. The chain carries TRBV7-9 and TRBJ1-5; tentative D call: TRBD1 (5 bases). Germline V gene lookup returns CDR1 SEHNR and CDR2 FQNEAQ (reference sequence). Trimming stripped 4 bases from V and 5 bases from J, with 9 bases between. The CDR3 totals 13 residues. This CDR3 is CASSSGVHQPQHF. The part of the CDR3 DNA that was read is TGTGCCAGCAGCTCGGGGGTGCATCAGCCC.

This clone was seen repeatedly, ten times or more. The CDR3 end falls 3 residues outside the read, so it is completed with the germline J gene. J is TRBJ2-7 and V is TRBV5-4, with 9 bases identical to TRBD2. In germline, CDR1 is SGHNT, CDR2 YYREEE (reference sequence). V was pared by 0 bases and J by 2 bases, with 3 bases of the junction left unmatched. This CDR3 is built from 15 residues. The CDR3 region is CASSLVGGGAYEQYF. The CDR3 bases that were read are TGTGCCAGCAGCTTGGTTGGCGGGGGGGCCTACGAG.

This clone was recorded at least ten times. The read halts 3 residues ahead of the CDR3 end, with the missing end drawn from the germline J gene. J is TRBJ1-2 and V is TRBV6-1; D is unclear. V lost 3 bases and J 3 bases, leaving 14 bases between the germline ends. The V gene's germline CDR1 is MNHNS and CDR2 SASEGT. The CDR3 is 15 residues long. The sequenced part of the CDR3 DNA is TGTGCCAGCAGTGACACGAGGTTCGTGGACTATGGC. It encodes CASSDTRFVDYG. The complete CDR3 reads CASSDTRFVDYGYTF.

Regarding this clone: The CDR3 end is not reached by the read, which stops 3 residues before it; the germline J gene fills it in. The chain combines TRBV11-1 with TRBJ2-7, with 7 bases matching TRBD1. With 5 bases clipped from V and 5 bases from J, the junction kept 6 bases outside the gene matches. Germline V gene sequence: CDR1 SGHAT, CDR2 FQDESV (reference sequence). CDR3 size: 13 residues. The CDR3 here is CASSIQGKHEQYF. The CDR3 DNA, read in part, is TGTGCCAGCAGCATACAGGGGAAGCACGAG.